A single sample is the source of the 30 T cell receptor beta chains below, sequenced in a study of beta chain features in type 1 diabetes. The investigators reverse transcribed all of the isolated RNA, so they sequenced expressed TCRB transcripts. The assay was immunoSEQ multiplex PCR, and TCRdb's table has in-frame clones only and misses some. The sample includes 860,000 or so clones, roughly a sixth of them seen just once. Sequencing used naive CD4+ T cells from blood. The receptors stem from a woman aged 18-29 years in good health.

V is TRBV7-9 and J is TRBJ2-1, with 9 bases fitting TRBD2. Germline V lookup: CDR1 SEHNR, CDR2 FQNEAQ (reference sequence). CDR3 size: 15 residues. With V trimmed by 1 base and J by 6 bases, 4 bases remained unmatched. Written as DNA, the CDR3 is TGTGCCAGCAGCTTAGAAATTAGCGGGAGCAATGAGCAGTTCTTC. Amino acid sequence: CASSLEISGSNEQFF.

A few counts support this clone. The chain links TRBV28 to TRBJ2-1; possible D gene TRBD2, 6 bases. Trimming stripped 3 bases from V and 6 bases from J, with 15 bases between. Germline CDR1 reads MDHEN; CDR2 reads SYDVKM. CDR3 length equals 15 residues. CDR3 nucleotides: TGTGCCAGCAGTTTCGCCTCGGGACTCGGCAATGAGCAGTTCTTC. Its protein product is CASSFASGLGNEQFF.

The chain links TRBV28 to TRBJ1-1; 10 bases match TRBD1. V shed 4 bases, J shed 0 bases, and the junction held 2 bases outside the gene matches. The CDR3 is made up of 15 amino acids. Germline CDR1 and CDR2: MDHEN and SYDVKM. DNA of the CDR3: TGTGCCAGCAGTTGGGACAGGGGAATGAACACTGAAGCTTTCTTT. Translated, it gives CASSWDRGMNTEAFF.

CDR3: CASSLVGVLEQFF. The CDR3, as DNA: TGTGCCAGCAGCTTAGTTGGTGTCCTTGAGCAGTTCTTC. The rearrangement uses TRBV7-9 and TRBJ2-1; D unclear. Looked up from germline, CDR1 is SEHNR and CDR2 is FQNEAQ (reference sequence). This CDR3 is built from 13 residues. V was cut by 1 base and J by 9 bases, with 10 bases left in between.

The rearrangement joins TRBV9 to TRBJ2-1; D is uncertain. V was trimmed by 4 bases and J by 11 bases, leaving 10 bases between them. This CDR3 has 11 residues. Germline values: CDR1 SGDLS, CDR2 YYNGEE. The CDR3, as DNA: TGTGCCAGCAGCTCAACGGGTAAGCAGTTCTTC. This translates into CASSSTGKQFF.

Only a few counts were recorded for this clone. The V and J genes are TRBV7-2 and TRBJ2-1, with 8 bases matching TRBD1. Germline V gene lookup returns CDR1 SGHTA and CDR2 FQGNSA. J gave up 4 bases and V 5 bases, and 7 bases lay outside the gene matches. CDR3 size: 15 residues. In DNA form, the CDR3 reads TGTGCCAGCAGCCAGACAGGGGATAGGTACAATGAGCAGTTCTTC. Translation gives CASSQTGDRYNEQFF.

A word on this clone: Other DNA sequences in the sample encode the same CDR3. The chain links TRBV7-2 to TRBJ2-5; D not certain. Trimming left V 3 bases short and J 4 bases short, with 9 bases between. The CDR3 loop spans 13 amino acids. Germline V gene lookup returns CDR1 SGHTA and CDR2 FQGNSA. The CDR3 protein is CASSFGLRETQYF. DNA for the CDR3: TGTGCCAGCAGCTTTGGGTTGCGAGAGACCCAGTACTTC.

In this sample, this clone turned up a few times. CDR3 nucleotides: TGTGCCAGCAGCCCGAGCGGGGCGGGTCGGGGGACCCAGTACTTC. Amino acid sequence: CASSPSGAGRGTQYF. This sequence joins TRBV6-6 and TRBJ2-5, with 7 bases aligning to TRBD2. The CDR3 consists of 15 residues. Germline lookup yields CDR1 MNHNY and CDR2 SVGAGI (reference sequence). The V gene end was trimmed by 6 bases and the J gene end by 7 bases; junction bases not matched to a gene: 14.

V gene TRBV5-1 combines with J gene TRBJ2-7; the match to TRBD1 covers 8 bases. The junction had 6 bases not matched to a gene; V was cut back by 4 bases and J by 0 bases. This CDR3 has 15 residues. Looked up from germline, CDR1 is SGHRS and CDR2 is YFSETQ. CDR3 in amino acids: CASSPWTGSSYEQYF. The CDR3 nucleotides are TGCGCCAGCAGCCCCTGGACAGGGAGCTCCTACGAGCAGTACTTC. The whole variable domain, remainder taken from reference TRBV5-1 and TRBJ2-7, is KAGVTQTPRYLIKTRGQQVTLSCSPISGHRSVSWYQQTPGQGLQFLFEYFSETQRNKGNFPGRFSGRQFSNSRSEMNVSTLELGDSALYLCASSPWTGSSYEQYFGPGTRLTVT.

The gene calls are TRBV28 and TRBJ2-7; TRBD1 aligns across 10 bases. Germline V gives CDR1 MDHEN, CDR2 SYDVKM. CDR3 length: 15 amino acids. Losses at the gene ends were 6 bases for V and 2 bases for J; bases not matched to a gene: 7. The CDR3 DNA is TGTGCCAGCAGCAGCCTTGGGACAGGGGCCTACGAGCAGTACTTC. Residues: CASSSLGTGAYEQYF.

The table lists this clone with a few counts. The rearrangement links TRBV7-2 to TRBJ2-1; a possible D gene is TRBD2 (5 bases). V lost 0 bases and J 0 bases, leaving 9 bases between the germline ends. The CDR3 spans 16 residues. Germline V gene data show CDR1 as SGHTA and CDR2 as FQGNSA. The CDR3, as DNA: TGTGCCAGCAGCTTAGCGCGGGCCCGCTCCTACAATGAGCAGTTCTTC. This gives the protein CASSLARARSYNEQFF.

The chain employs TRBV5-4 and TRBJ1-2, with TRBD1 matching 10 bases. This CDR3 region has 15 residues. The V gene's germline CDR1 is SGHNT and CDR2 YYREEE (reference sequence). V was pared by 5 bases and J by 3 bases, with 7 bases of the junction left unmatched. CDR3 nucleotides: TGTGCCAGCAGTTTTGACAGGGGGCTGGACTATGGCTACACCTTC. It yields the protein CASSFDRGLDYGYTF.

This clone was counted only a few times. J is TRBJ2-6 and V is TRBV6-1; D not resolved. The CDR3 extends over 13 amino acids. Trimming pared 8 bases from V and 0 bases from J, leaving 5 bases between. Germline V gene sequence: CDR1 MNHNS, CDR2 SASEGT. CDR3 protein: CASGVSGANVLTF. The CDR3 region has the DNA TGTGCCAGCGGGGTCTCTGGGGCCAACGTCCTGACTTTC.

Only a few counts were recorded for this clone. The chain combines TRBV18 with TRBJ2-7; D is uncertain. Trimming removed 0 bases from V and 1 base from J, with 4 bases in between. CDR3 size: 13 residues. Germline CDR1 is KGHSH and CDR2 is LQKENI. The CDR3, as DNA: TGTGCCAGCTCACCACCAATTTCCTACGAGCAGTACTTC. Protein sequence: CASSPPISYEQYF.

CDR3 loop: CASSLAMGRSYEQYF. In nucleotides, the CDR3 is TGTGCCAGCAGCTTAGCTATGGGGAGATCCTACGAGCAGTACTTC. The gene calls are TRBV11-2 and TRBJ2-7; TRBD2 might be the D (5 bases). The CDR3 loop spans 15 amino acids. The V gene's germline CDR1 is SGHAT and CDR2 FQNNGV. The germline V and J ends were trimmed by 1 base and 1 base, with 11 bases remaining between them.

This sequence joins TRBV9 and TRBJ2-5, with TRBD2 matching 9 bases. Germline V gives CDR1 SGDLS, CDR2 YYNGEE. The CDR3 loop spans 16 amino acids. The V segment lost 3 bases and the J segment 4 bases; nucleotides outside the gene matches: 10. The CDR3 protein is CASSATVAGARETQYF. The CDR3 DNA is TGTGCCAGCAGCGCCACCGTAGCGGGAGCCCGAGAGACCCAGTACTTC.

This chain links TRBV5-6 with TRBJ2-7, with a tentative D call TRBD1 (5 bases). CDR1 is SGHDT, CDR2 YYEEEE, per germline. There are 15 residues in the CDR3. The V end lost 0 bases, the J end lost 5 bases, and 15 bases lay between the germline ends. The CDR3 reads CASSLAGRVYNEQYF. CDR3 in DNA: TGTGCCAGCAGCTTGGCCGGCAGGGTTTACAACGAGCAGTACTTC.

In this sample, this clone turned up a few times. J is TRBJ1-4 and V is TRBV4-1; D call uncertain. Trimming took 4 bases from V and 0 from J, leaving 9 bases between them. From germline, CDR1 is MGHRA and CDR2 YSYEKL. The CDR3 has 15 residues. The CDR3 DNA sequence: TGCGCCAGCAGCCTCGGCCGGTCAACTAATGAAAAACTGTTTTTT. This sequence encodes CASSLGRSTNEKLFF.

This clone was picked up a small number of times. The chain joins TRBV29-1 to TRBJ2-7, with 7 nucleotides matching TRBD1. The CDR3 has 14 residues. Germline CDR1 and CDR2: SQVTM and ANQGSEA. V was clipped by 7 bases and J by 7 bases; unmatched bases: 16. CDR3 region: CSAQGRGSSDEQYF. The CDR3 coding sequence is TGCAGCGCTCAGGGCAGGGGGTCTTCGGATGAGCAGTACTTC.

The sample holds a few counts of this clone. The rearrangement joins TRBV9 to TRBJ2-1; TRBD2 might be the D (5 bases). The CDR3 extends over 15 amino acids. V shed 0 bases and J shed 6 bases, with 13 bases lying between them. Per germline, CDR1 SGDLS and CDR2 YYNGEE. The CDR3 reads CASSVDALASNEQFF. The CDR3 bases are TGTGCCAGCAGCGTAGACGCTCTAGCCAGCAATGAGCAGTTCTTC.

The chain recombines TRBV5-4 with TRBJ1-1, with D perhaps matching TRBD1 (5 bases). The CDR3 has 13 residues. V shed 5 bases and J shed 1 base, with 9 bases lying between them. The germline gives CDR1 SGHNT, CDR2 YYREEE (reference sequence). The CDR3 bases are TGTGCCAGCAGTTATGACAGGAACACTGAAGCTTTCTTT. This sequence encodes CASSYDRNTEAFF.

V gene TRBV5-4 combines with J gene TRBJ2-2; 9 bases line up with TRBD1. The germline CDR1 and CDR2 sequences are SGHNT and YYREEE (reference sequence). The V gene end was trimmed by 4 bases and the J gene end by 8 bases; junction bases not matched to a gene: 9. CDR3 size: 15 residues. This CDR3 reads CASSDGTGRAGELFF. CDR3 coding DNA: TGTGCCAGCAGCGACGGGACAGGGAGGGCTGGGGAGCTGTTTTTT.

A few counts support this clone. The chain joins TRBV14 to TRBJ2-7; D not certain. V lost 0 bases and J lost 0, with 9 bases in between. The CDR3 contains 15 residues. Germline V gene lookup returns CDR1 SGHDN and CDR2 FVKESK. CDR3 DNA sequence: TGTGCCAGCAGCCAAGAGCCAGCCTCCTCCTACGAGCAGTACTTC. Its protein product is CASSQEPASSYEQYF.

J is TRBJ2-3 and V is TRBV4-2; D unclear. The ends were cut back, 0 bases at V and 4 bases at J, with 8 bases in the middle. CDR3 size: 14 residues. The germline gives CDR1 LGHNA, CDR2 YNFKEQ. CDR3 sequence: CASSQDPSADTQYF. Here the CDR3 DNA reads TGTGCCAGCAGCCAAGACCCCAGCGCAGATACGCAGTATTTT.

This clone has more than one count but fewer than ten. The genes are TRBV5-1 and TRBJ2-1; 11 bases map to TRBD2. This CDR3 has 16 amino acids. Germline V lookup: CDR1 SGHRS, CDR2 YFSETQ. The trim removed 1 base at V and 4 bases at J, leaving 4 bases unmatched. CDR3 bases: TGCGCCAGCAGCTTGACTAGCGGGAGTATATACAATGAGCAGTTCTTC. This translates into CASSLTSGSIYNEQFF.

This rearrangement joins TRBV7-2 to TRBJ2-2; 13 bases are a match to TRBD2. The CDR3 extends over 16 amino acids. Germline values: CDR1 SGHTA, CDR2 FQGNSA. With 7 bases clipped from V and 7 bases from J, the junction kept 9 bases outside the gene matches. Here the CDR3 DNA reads TGTGCCAGCACCGTTACTAGCGGGAGGGCCTTCGGGGAGCTGTTTTTT. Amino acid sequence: CASTVTSGRAFGELFF.

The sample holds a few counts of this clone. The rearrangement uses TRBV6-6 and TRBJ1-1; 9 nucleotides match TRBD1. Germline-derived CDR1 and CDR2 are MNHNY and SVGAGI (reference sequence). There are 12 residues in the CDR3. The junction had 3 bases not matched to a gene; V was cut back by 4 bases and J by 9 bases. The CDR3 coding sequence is TGTGCCAGCAGTTCCACAGGGGGCAAAGCTTTCTTT. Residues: CASSSTGGKAFF.

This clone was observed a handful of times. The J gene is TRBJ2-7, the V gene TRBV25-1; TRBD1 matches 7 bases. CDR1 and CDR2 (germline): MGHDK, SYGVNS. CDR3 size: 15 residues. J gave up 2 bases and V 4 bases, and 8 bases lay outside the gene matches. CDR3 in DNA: TGTGCCAGCAGTGTAGGCGACAGGGCCACCTACGAGCAGTACTTC. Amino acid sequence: CASSVGDRATYEQYF.

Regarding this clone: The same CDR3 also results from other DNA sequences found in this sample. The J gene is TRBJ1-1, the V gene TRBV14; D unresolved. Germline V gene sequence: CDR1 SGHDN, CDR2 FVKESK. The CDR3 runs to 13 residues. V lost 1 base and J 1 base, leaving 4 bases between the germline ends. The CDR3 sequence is CASSQGGNTEAFF. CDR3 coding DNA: TGTGCCAGCAGCCAAGGAGGGAACACTGAAGCTTTCTTT.

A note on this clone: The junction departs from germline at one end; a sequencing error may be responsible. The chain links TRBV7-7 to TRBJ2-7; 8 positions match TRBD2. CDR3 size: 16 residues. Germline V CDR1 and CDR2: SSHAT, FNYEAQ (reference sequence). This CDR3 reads CASSPDPGTSSYEQYF. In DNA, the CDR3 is TGTGCTAGCAGCCCCGACCCCGGGACTAGCTCCTACGAGCAGTACTTC.